A single sample gave rise to the 14 T cell receptor beta chains below, sequenced in a study of T-cell memory formation after mild COVID-19. TCRdb fed the 5' RACE reads into MiXCR, producing one record per CDR3 protein. The table lists under 70,000 distinct CDR3 sequences, roughly 9.9% of them singletons. The source material was PBMCs or a T cell subset sorted from them (not recorded which). The receptors derive from a man between 18 and 35 years old who had mild COVID-19 (a few samples of this study predate the infection). Cell type and time point are not known.

This clonotype was seen at least ten times. V usage is TRBV10-3 and J usage is TRBJ2-3; 11 bases agree with TRBD2. The junction had 1 base not matched to a gene; V was cut back by 7 bases and J by 1 base. CDR3 length: 14 residues. Germline CDR1 ENHRY, CDR2 SYGVKD. The CDR3 DNA reads TGTGCCATCAAGACTAGCGGGGGCACAGATACGCAGTATTTT. Protein product: CAIKTSGGTDTQYF.

In its sample, this clonotype was seen many times. The chain has TRBV4-1 and TRBJ2-7, with D possibly TRBD1 on 6 matching bases. The CDR3 has 16 amino acids. Germline V gene sequence: CDR1 MGHRA, CDR2 YSYEKL. The V gene lost 1 base and the J gene lost 5 bases, with 18 bases spanning the gap. The chain's CDR3 is CASSQVGWGLGNEQYF. Written as DNA, the CDR3 is TGCGCCAGCAGCCAAGTCGGATGGGGGCTTGGGAACGAGCAGTACTTC.

This clonotype appeared many times. This sequence joins TRBV6-1 and TRBJ2-7; 9 bases match TRBD2. The CDR3 has 16 amino acids. The germline V gene has CDR1 MNHNS and CDR2 SASEGT. The V segment lost 5 bases and the J segment 3 bases; nucleotides outside the gene matches: 11. The CDR3 region is CASSLLGASGDYEQYV. CDR3 nucleotide sequence: TGTGCCAGCAGTCTCCTGGGCGCTAGCGGGGACTACGAGCAGTACGTC.

In its sample, this clonotype was seen a few times. This chain joins TRBV14 and TRBJ2-7; D ambiguous. CDR1 is SGHDN and CDR2 is FVKESK in the germline V gene. Trimming pared 8 bases from V and 4 bases from J, leaving 3 bases between. The CDR3 sequence is 9 residues long. The CDR3 sequence: CASPYEQYF. CDR3 nucleotide sequence: TGTGCCAGCCCTTACGAGCAGTACTTC.

This clonotype was seen only a few times. V usage is TRBV5-4 and J usage is TRBJ1-1, with 7 bases aligning to TRBD1. The CDR3 has 14 residues. V shed 4 bases and J 6 bases; nucleotides not matched to a gene: 9. Germline lookup yields CDR1 SGHNT and CDR2 YYREEE (reference sequence). This CDR3 reads CASSTGQAVAEAFF. The CDR3 region has the DNA TGTGCCAGCAGCACCGGACAGGCTGTGGCTGAAGCTTTCTTT.

This clonotype was picked up a small number of times. CDR3 in DNA: TGTGCCAGCTCACCCCCAGGGACCTCCTACAATGAGCAGTTCTTC. Its protein is CASSPPGTSYNEQFF. The V gene is TRBV18, the J gene TRBJ2-1; D may match TRBD1 or TRBD2 (5 bases each). The CDR3 is 15 amino acids. V was shortened by 3 bases and J by 0 bases, with 9 bases between the two germline ends. The germline V gene encodes CDR1 KGHSH and CDR2 LQKENI.

This clonotype was seen ten or more times. The V call is TRBV5-1, the J call TRBJ1-2, with TRBD1 matching over 10 bases. CDR1 and CDR2 from the germline V gene are SGHRS and YFSETQ. The V and J ends lost 5 bases and 3 bases, in that order; junction bases with no gene match: 13. The CDR3 is 17 amino acids. The DNA for the CDR3 is TGCGCCAGCAGTCCGACAGGGGGCGGGTCGTCCTACTATGGCTACACCTTC. Translated: CASSPTGGGSSYYGYTF.

This clonotype appeared a few times. The chain carries TRBV7-9 and TRBJ2-5; 9 nucleotides line up with TRBD1. The trim removed 5 bases at V and 7 bases at J, leaving 8 bases unmatched. Germline CDR1 SEHNR, CDR2 FQNEAQ (reference sequence). This CDR3 has 14 amino acids. This CDR3 reads CASSLGTGPVTQYF. The CDR3 DNA reads as TGTGCCAGCAGCCTAGGGACAGGGCCGGTGACCCAGTACTTC.

The sample holds many counts of this clonotype. The chain recombines TRBV27 with TRBJ2-3; a possible D gene is TRBD2 (5 bases). The CDR3 spans 12 residues. Germline V CDR1 and CDR2: MNHEY, SMNVEV (reference sequence). CDR3 amino acids: CAVASAPDTQYF. CDR3 bases: TGTGCAGTAGCGAGCGCGCCAGATACGCAGTATTTT.

This clonotype was counted only a few times. The chain couples TRBV6-1 to TRBJ2-5; D is tentatively TRBD1 or TRBD2 (6 bases each). The CDR3 sequence is 16 residues long. Germline CDR1 is MNHNS and CDR2 is SASEGT. V shed 3 bases and J shed 2 bases, with 16 bases lying between them. The DNA of the CDR3 is TGTGCCAGCAGTGATCCGGGGCAGGGGAGGCAAGAGACCCAGTACTTC. Translated, it gives CASSDPGQGRQETQYF.

This clonotype has a handful of counts. V gene TRBV6-5 combines with J gene TRBJ2-2; TRBD2 might be the D (5 bases). The CDR3 runs to 17 residues. Trimming pared 8 bases from V and 2 bases from J, leaving 21 bases between. The germline V gene has CDR1 MNHEY and CDR2 SVGAGI. The CDR3 region has the DNA TGTGCCAGCGCACCCCGCCCGGACTTCTTTAACACCGGGGAGCTGTTTTTT. Its translation is CASAPRPDFFNTGELFF.

This clonotype was observed at least ten times. The chain couples TRBV7-2 to TRBJ1-1; 7 bases map to TRBD1. Germline loops: CDR1 SGHTA, CDR2 FQGNSA. V lost 5 bases to trimming and J lost 7 bases; unmatched junction nucleotides: 13. The length of the CDR3 is 15 residues. The CDR3 coding sequence is TGTGCCAGCAGCGACCCTAACACAGGGGCTGATGAAGCTTTCTTT. Its protein is CASSDPNTGADEAFF.

This clonotype was seen a few times. The chain couples TRBV20-1 to TRBJ1-1; D is ambiguous. Germline CDR1 DFQATT, CDR2 SNEGSKA (reference sequence). The CDR3 has 14 residues. V dropped 0 bases and J dropped 2 bases, with 10 bases sitting between them. The CDR3 here is CSARDEGINTEAFF. The CDR3, as DNA: TGCAGTGCTAGAGATGAGGGAATAAACACTGAAGCTTTCTTT.

The genes are TRBV7-3 and TRBJ1-1; D gene uncertain. CDR3 size: 17 residues. V was shortened by 0 bases and J by 1 base, with 15 bases between the two germline ends. The germline V gene encodes CDR1 SGHTA and CDR2 FQGTGA. The CDR3, as DNA: TGTGCCAGCAGCTTAACGCTTGGGAAGGTTGGGAACACTGAAGCTTTCTTT. Residues: CASSLTLGKVGNTEAFF.